Presented here are 6 T cell receptor beta chains from one specimen sequenced in a study of blood T cell repertoires in COVID-19. TCRdb's copy holds only in-frame clones and misses some; the assay was immunoSEQ multiplex PCR. The sample records about 210,000 clones, about four fifths being singletons. Source material: PBMCs or T cells enriched from blood (not recorded which). These receptors originate from a woman between 50 and 59 years old with acute COVID-19.

The chain combines TRBV28 with TRBJ1-5; no clear D. CDR3 size: 15 residues. Germline values: CDR1 MDHEN, CDR2 SYDVKM. V shed 3 bases and J shed 4 bases, with 13 bases lying between them. Written as DNA, the CDR3 is TGTGCCAGCAGTTTGACCGTCGGGGTGAATCAGCCCCAGCATTTT. Amino acids: CASSLTVGVNQPQHF.

This clone turned up a few times. The V and J genes are TRBV3-1 (or the pseudogene TRBV3-2) and TRBJ1-6; 8 bases are shared with TRBD1. CDR1 is LGHDT and CDR2 is YNNKEL in the germline V gene (reference sequence). Trimming removed 5 bases from V and 6 bases from J; junction bases left unmatched: 9. This CDR3 comprises 16 residues. In DNA, the CDR3 is TGTGCCAGCAGCTTGACAGGGGACTGTGTTAATTCACCCCTCCACTTT. It translates to CASSLTGDCVNSPLHF.

This clone turned up a few times. The chain has TRBV28 and TRBJ1-2; TRBD1 is a possible D gene (5 bases). This CDR3 has 16 amino acids. CDR1 and CDR2 (germline): MDHEN, SYDVKM. Trimming took 2 bases from V and 0 from J, leaving 13 bases between them. CDR3 nucleotide sequence: TGTGCCAGCAGTTTAGTACTAAGACAGCCTAACTATGGCTACACCTTC. It yields the protein CASSLVLRQPNYGYTF.

Only one count was recorded for this clone. The chain recombines TRBV28 with TRBJ1-2, with D unclear. V was clipped by 6 bases and J by 4 bases, with 12 bases between them. Germline V gene lookup returns CDR1 MDHEN and CDR2 SYDVKM. The CDR3 covers 13 residues. In DNA form, the CDR3 reads TGTGCCAGCAGGGTGACAAGCTTCTATGGCTACACCTTC. Protein product: CASRVTSFYGYTF.

The chain links TRBV18 to TRBJ1-6; D uncertain. The CDR3 runs 16 residues. With 6 bases removed from V and 5 bases from J, the gap between germline ends came to 17 bases. From germline, CDR1 is KGHSH and CDR2 LQKENI. This CDR3 is CASSRGGWGDNSPLHF. In DNA, the CDR3 is TGTGCCAGCTCGCGTGGCGGGTGGGGAGATAATTCACCCCTCCACTTT.

The chain carries TRBV11-2 and TRBJ2-5, with D perhaps matching TRBD1 (6 bases). This CDR3 is 14 amino acids long. V was pared by 6 bases and J by 4 bases, with 15 bases between. In germline, CDR1 is SGHAT, CDR2 FQNNGV. In nucleotides, the CDR3 is TGTGCCAGCAGTTCTGGGGGCCAGGGAGAGACCCAGTACTTC. Amino acid sequence: CASSSGGQGETQYF.